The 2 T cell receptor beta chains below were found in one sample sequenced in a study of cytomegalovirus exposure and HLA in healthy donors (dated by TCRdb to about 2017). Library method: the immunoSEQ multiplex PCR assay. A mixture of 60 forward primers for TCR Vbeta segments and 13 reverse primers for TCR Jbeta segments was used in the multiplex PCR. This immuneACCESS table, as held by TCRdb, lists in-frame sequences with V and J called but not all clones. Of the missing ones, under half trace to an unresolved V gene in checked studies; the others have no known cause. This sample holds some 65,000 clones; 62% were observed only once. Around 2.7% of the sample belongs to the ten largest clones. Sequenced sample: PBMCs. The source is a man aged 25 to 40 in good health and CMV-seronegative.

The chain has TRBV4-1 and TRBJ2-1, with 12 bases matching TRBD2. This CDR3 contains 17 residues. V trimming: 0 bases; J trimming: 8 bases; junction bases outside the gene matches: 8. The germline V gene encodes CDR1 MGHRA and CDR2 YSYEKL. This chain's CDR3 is CASSQESSGGARDEQFF. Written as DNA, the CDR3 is TGCGCCAGCAGCCAAGAATCTAGCGGGGGGGCTAGGGATGAGCAGTTCTTC.

The CDR3 is CASSFGTGGNQPQHF. The CDR3 nucleotides are TGTGCCAGCAGCTTCGGGACAGGTGGCAATCAGCCCCAGCATTTT. This chain links TRBV5-6 with TRBJ1-5; 8 nucleotides match TRBD1. After removal of 2 bases from V and 2 bases from J, the junction contained 3 bases not matched to a gene. CDR1 is SGHDT, CDR2 YYEEEE, per germline. The CDR3 sequence is 15 residues long.